The text below deals with one TCR beta chain. Its target is not known. Trimming at V came to 6 bases and at J to 5 bases, leaving 15 bases not matched to a gene. The CDR3 sequence is 15 residues long. The V gene's germline CDR1 is SQVTM and CDR2 ANQGSEA. This specimen belongs to a study of Graves' ophthalmopathy and Graves' hyperthyroidism. Study-level information: Peripheral blood sampling preceded any treatment and occurred at initial diagnosis.

Amplification targeted the TCR beta CDR3 regions, with RNA transcripts as the source material. In the first round, RT-PCR was carried out with HTBI primers, and a multiplex PCR formed the second round. One entry per CDR3 protein, called by TCRdb with MiXCR from the multiplex PCR reads. The sample includes 150,000 to 200,000 distinct CDR3 sequences, around two fifths of them seen just once. Where ophthalmopathy was present, donors had moderate-to-severe activity, CAS ≥3, NOSPECS ≥4 and duration under 3 months. The evidence that diagnosis relied on was clinical symptoms, serum thyroxine, TRAb, thyroid ultrasound and orbital computed tomography. General study results and limits: Detected in blood as well were most expanded thyroid clonotypes with frequency above 0.001.

The rearrangement uses TRBV29-1 and TRBJ2-5; TRBD2 matches at 7 bases. The sample taken for sequencing was peripheral blood. The receptor comes from a woman aged 40 to 49 with Graves' ophthalmopathy. The CDR3 sequence is CSVQRAGDRGETQYF. The CDR3 nucleotides read TGCAGCGTCCAACGGGCGGGGGACCGCGGGGAGACCCAGTACTTC. Based on the CDR3 plus reference TRBV29-1 and TRBJ2-5, the full variable domain is SAVISQKPSRDICQRGTSLTIQCQVDSQVTMMFWYRQQPGQSLTLIATANQGSEATYESGFVIDKFPISRPNLTFSTLTVSNMSPEDSSIYLCSVQRAGDRGETQYFGPGTRLLVL.